This passage covers 15 T cell receptor beta chains from one sample sequenced in a study of blood T cell repertoires in COVID-19. Libraries were prepared by immunoSEQ multiplex PCR; TCRdb keeps only in-frame clonotypes and omits some of them. This sample carries about 46,000 clones, about 89% of them seen once, and the ten largest clones take approximately 16%. Sample: peripheral blood. These receptors came from a man in his 60s with active or convalescent COVID-19.

This clone was observed a few times. The chain has TRBV28 and TRBJ2-3, with D maybe TRBD2 (5 bases). The CDR3 contains 15 residues. CDR1 and CDR2 from the germline V gene are MDHEN and SYDVKM. The V and J ends lost 7 bases and 2 bases respectively, with 16 bases between them. The CDR3 bases are TGTGCCAGCACTAATGAGGCGGGTTACACAGATACGCAGTATTTT. It is translated as CASTNEAGYTDTQYF.

The chain combines TRBV4-2 with TRBJ2-6, with 9 bases fitting TRBD2. The CDR3 covers 18 residues. V shed 6 bases and J 0 bases; nucleotides not matched to a gene: 9. From germline, CDR1 is LGHNA and CDR2 YNFKEQ. This CDR3 is CASRPSSGANSGANVLTF. CDR3 nucleotide sequence: TGTGCCAGCAGGCCTTCTAGCGGGGCCAACTCTGGGGCCAACGTCCTGACTTTC.

J is TRBJ1-4 and V is TRBV27; the D gene is possibly TRBD1 (6 bases). The CDR3 is 18 amino acids. Germline CDR1 and CDR2: MNHEY and SMNVEV (reference sequence). V was clipped by 10 bases and J by 0 bases, with 24 bases between them. This CDR3 reads CAIEIKGVGTTTNEKLFF. CDR3 sequence (DNA): TGTGCCATCGAGATCAAGGGGGTTGGAACGACAACTAATGAAAAACTGTTTTTT.

The V gene is TRBV7-9, the J gene TRBJ1-1; TRBD1 agrees at 8 bases. Germline lookup yields CDR1 SEHNR and CDR2 FQNEAQ (reference sequence). This CDR3 region has 15 residues. V lost 1 base and J lost 4; bases outside the gene matches: 5. CDR3 in DNA: TGTGCCAGCAGCTTAGTAGGACAGGGAAGCACTGAAGCTTTCTTT. It translates to CASSLVGQGSTEAFF.

The V and J genes are TRBV3-1 (or the pseudogene TRBV3-2) and TRBJ1-1; D remains ambiguous. Germline V gives CDR1 LGHDT, CDR2 YNNKEL (reference sequence). V was clipped by 1 base and J by 5 bases, with 11 bases between them. This CDR3 is built from 14 residues. DNA for the CDR3: TGTGCCAGCAGCCAAGTCTCGACGAGGACTGAAGCTTTCTTT. Translation gives CASSQVSTRTEAFF.

The chain has TRBV19 and TRBJ2-1; TRBD2 agrees at 7 bases. The CDR3 consists of 12 residues. V lost 6 bases and J lost 7; bases outside the gene matches: 3. Germline V CDR1 and CDR2: LNHDA, SQIVND (reference sequence). The CDR3 is CASRAGENEQFF. Written as DNA, the CDR3 is TGTGCCAGTAGGGCGGGGGAAAATGAGCAGTTCTTC.

This clone was recorded a few times. The chain couples TRBV6-5 to TRBJ1-1; TRBD1 matches at 7 bases. V trimming: 6 bases; J trimming: 5 bases; junction bases outside the gene matches: 3. CDR1 and CDR2 (germline): MNHEY, SVGAGI. The CDR3 has 12 amino acids. The CDR3 is CASRQGETEAFF. In DNA form, the CDR3 reads TGTGCCAGCAGGCAGGGGGAGACTGAAGCTTTCTTT.

This clone was seen only once. The chain carries TRBV18 and TRBJ2-6; 8 positions agree with TRBD1. Trimming removed 5 bases from V and 4 bases from J; junction bases left unmatched: 4. The CDR3 length is 15 residues. Germline V gene sequence: CDR1 KGHSH, CDR2 LQKENI. The DNA for the CDR3 is TGTGCCAGCTCAGCCCAGGGGGCCGGGGCCAACGTCCTGACTTTC. Its translation is CASSAQGAGANVLTF. The full variable domain, completed using reference TRBV18 and TRBJ2-6, is NAGVMQNPRHLVRRRGQEARLRCSPMKGHSHVYWYRQLPEEGLKFMVYLQKENIIDESGMPKERFSAEFPKEGPSILRIQQVVRGDSAAYFCASSAQGAGANVLTFGAGSRLTVL.

This clone was picked up one time. The chain couples TRBV12-5 to TRBJ1-2; 7 nucleotides align to TRBD1. The J segment lost 4 bases and the V segment lost 5 bases, leaving 1 base of the junction unmatched. CDR1 is LGHNT, CDR2 FRNRAP, per germline. This CDR3 is built from 12 residues. For the CDR3, the DNA is TGTGCTAGTGGTAGGGACAGCTATGGCTACACCTTC. It encodes CASGRDSYGYTF.

The chain links TRBV10-3 to TRBJ1-6; D call uncertain. CDR3 size: 12 residues. Trimming took 9 bases from V and 7 from J, leaving 10 bases between them. CDR1 ENHRY and CDR2 SYGVKD come from the germline V gene. CDR3 bases: TGTGCCATATCACTAGGGAATTCACCCCTCCACTTT. Translating gives CAISLGNSPLHF.

This clone was recorded only once. The rearrangement uses TRBV3-1 (or the pseudogene TRBV3-2) and TRBJ2-2; perhaps TRBD1 as D (6 bases). V dropped 3 bases and J dropped 5 bases, with 19 bases sitting between them. This CDR3 has 17 amino acids. The germline V gene has CDR1 LGHDT and CDR2 YNNKEL (reference sequence). Here the CDR3 reads CASSHEQQGVWTGELFF. The CDR3 DNA is TGTGCCAGCAGCCACGAACAACAGGGAGTATGGACCGGGGAGCTGTTTTTT.

The V gene is TRBV7-8, the J gene TRBJ2-2; perhaps TRBD1 as D (6 bases). The CDR3 spans 14 residues. The V end lost 10 bases, the J end lost 2 bases, and 14 bases lay between the germline ends. Germline V gene data show CDR1 as SGHVS and CDR2 as FQNEAQ. CDR3 residues: CATTGQLNTGELFF. The DNA of the CDR3 is TGTGCCACAACCGGACAGCTTAACACCGGGGAGCTGTTTTTT. Together with reference TRBV7-8 and TRBJ2-2, the CDR3 gives the full variable domain: GAGVSQSPRYKVAKRGQDVALRCDPISGHVSLFWYQQALGQGPEFLTYFQNEAQLDKSGLPSDRFFAERPEGSVSTLKIQRTQQEDSAVYLCATTGQLNTGELFFGEGSRLTVL.

This clone was detected a few times. The genes are TRBV4-1 and TRBJ1-1; D call uncertain. CDR1 and CDR2 from the germline V gene are MGHRA and YSYEKL. This CDR3 has 13 amino acids. V lost 7 bases, J lost 1 base, and 10 bases lay in between. The CDR3 DNA reads TGCGCCAGCACCCGTAATCGGAACACTGAAGCTTTCTTT. Amino acids: CASTRNRNTEAFF.

The rearrangement joins TRBV5-1 to TRBJ2-1; TRBD2 matches at 8 bases. Germline V gene lookup returns CDR1 SGHRS and CDR2 YFSETQ. The CDR3 covers 15 residues. The V segment lost 2 bases and the J segment 3 bases; nucleotides outside the gene matches: 4. CDR3 sequence (DNA): TGCGCCAGCAGCTTAGCGGGGGACGACTACAATGAGCAGTTCTTC. Its protein is CASSLAGDDYNEQFF.

This chain joins TRBV3-1 (or the pseudogene TRBV3-2) and TRBJ2-5, with 10 bases aligning to TRBD1. The germline gives CDR1 LGHDT, CDR2 YNNKEL (reference sequence). This CDR3 has 16 amino acids. With 4 bases clipped from V and 5 bases from J, the junction kept 10 bases outside the gene matches. As DNA, the CDR3 is TGTGCCAGCAGCCCTCCTAGACAGGGGGCATGGGAGACCCAGTACTTC. It encodes CASSPPRQGAWETQYF.